This T cell receptor beta chain was identified during a study of cytomegalovirus exposure and HLA in healthy donors. Remarks on this clone: The antigen is undetermined.

Trimming at V came to 11 bases and at J to 8 bases, leaving 13 bases not matched to a gene. This CDR3 has 13 amino acids. Per the germline V gene, CDR1 is MDHEN and CDR2 is SYDVKM. General study findings and limits: In vitro assays verified that three CMV-associated chains recognized CMV antigens specifically. According to a subsequent analysis, TCR clusters from the first cohort were inclined to appear together in the roughly 120 validation repertoires. Cytomegalovirus status, reportedly, was diagnosed with high specificity and sensitivity by the classifier. Most sequenced TCRs were rare (though some public TCRs occurred in many donors).

Profiling relied on immunoSEQ multiplex PCR, and the TCRdb table lists in-frame clones only, not all of them. The table shows about 100,000 clones, with roughly 94% occurring only once. The sequenced material came from PBMCs. J is TRBJ1-2 and V is TRBV28; the match to TRBD1 covers 8 bases. The receptor comes from a woman aged 18-35 years in good health and CMV-seronegative. CDR3 sequence (DNA): TGTGCCGGCCTCCGGACAGGGACGGACGGCTACACCTTC. It specifies CAGLRTGTDGYTF.